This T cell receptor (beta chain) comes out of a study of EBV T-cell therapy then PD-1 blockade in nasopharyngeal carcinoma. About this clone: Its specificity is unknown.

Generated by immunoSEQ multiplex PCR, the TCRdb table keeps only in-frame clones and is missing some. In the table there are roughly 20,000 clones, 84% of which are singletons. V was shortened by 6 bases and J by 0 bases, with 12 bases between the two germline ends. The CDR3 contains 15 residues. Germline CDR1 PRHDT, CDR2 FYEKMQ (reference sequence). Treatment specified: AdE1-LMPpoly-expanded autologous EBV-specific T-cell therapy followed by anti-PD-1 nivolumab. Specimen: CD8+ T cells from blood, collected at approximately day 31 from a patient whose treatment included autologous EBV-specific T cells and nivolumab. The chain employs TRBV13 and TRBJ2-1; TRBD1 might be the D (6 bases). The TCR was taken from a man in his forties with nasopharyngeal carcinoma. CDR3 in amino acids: CASRLGGLSYNEQFF. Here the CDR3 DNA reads TGTGCCAGCAGGCTTGGGGGCCTCTCCTACAATGAGCAGTTCTTC.